Shown below are 8 T cell receptor beta chains from a single sample sequenced in a study of blood T cells in healthy people across ages. The second PCR ran roughly 6 to 11 cycles with a sample-barcoded 5' primer and J-beta primers. A single record per CDR3 protein comes from TCRdb applying MiXCR to the 5' RACE reads. The data hold under 2 million distinct CDR3 sequences, with around 35% observed a single time. Sequenced input: blood. The receptors stem from a woman in her 30s in good health.

To note about this clonotype: One end of the junction fails to match germline, which may point to a read error. The V gene is TRBV11-2, the J gene TRBJ2-7; perhaps TRBD2 as D (6 bases). Germline CDR1 SGHAT, CDR2 FQNNGV. This CDR3 is built from 12 residues. CDR3 sequence: CAGSLAGGEQYF. CDR3 DNA sequence: TGCGCCGGCAGCTTAGCAGGAGGGGAGCAGTACTTC.

V is TRBV7-6 and J is TRBJ2-5; 7 bases fit TRBD2. The J call may be in error: the DNA end matches TRBJ2-7 better. Per germline, CDR1 SGHVS and CDR2 FNYEAQ. The CDR3 is 17 amino acids. The CDR3 loop is CASSLVGSVGGPHEQYF. The CDR3 DNA sequence: TGTGCCAGCAGCTTAGTCGGTAGCGTGGGAGGGCCCCACGAGCAGTACTTC.

The chain carries TRBV2 and TRBJ1-6; 9 positions agree with TRBD1. Per the germline V gene, CDR1 is SNHLY and CDR2 is FYNNEI. The length of the CDR3 is 17 residues. J gave up 9 bases and V 10 bases, and 19 bases lay outside the gene matches. The DNA of the CDR3 is TGTGCCAACTGGCCGATCGGGACAGGGAGGTCGAGTTCACCCCTCCACTTT. Translated: CANWPIGTGRSSSPLHF.

About this clonotype itself: A read error may produce the germline difference seen at one junction end. The chain is built from TRBV7-9 and TRBJ2-1, with 8 nucleotides matching TRBD2. Germline CDR1 is SEHNR and CDR2 is FQNEAQ (reference sequence). The CDR3 consists of 13 residues. The CDR3 loop is CVSSSGGFDEQFF. Here the CDR3 DNA reads TGTGTCAGCAGCAGCGGGGGCTTCGATGAGCAGTTCTTC.

This clonotype has just a few counts. The CDR3 protein is CSAMDGSGHNEQFF. The CDR3 DNA reads TGCAGTGCCATGGACGGGAGTGGGCACAATGAGCAGTTCTTC. J is TRBJ2-1 and V is TRBV20-1; a weak D match, TRBD2 (6 bases). CDR1 is DFQATT, CDR2 SNEGSKA, per germline (reference sequence). CDR3 size: 14 residues. Trimming stripped 6 bases from V and 5 bases from J, with 17 bases between.

This chain uses TRBV28 with TRBJ1-1, with 8 positions matching TRBD1. This CDR3 region has 15 residues. Germline V gene data show CDR1 as MDHEN and CDR2 as SYDVKM. V trimming: 4 bases; J trimming: 2 bases; junction bases outside the gene matches: 6. Here the CDR3 reads CASSSPGQANTEAFF. CDR3 sequence (DNA): TGTGCCAGCAGTTCCCCGGGACAGGCTAACACTGAAGCTTTCTTT.

The V call is TRBV20-1, the J call TRBJ2-3; the D gene is possibly TRBD2 (5 bases). The CDR3 extends over 12 amino acids. Germline CDR1 reads DFQATT; CDR2 reads SNEGSKA (reference sequence). The DNA for the CDR3 is TGCAGGGCTGGAGAGGGTGGTAATACGCAGTATTTT. Translation: CRAGEGGNTQYF.

The V gene is TRBV7-9, the J gene TRBJ2-5; 11 positions match TRBD1. This CDR3 comprises 14 residues. Germline V gene sequence: CDR1 SEHNR, CDR2 FQNEAQ (reference sequence). V was clipped by 6 bases and J by 3 bases; unmatched bases: 3. This chain's CDR3 is CASRRGQGEETQYF. CDR3 in DNA: TGTGCCAGCAGACGGGGACAGGGGGAAGAGACCCAGTACTTC.